This T cell receptor (beta chain) originates from a study of cytomegalovirus exposure and HLA in healthy donors. In its sample, this clone was seen a few times. The PCR employed 60 Vbeta primers together with 13 Jbeta primers. Data came from immunoSEQ multiplex PCR; TCRdb stores just in-frame clones and leaves some out. Of 85,000 to 120,000 clones listed, over 60% are singletons. Sequenced: PBMCs. The clonotype was recovered from a male donor in good health and CMV-seropositive.

As DNA, the CDR3 is TGTGCCAGCAGCCCACAAGCGGGAGATGACGACGAGCAGTACTTC. Amino acids: CASSPQAGDDDEQYF. The V call is TRBV7-6, the J call TRBJ2-7; 8 positions agree with TRBD2. CDR3 length equals 15 residues. V gave up 5 bases and J gave up 5 bases; unmatched junction bases: 11. The germline V gene encodes CDR1 SGHVS and CDR2 FNYEAQ.